One and the same sample provided the 27 T cell receptor beta chains below, sequenced in a study of cytomegalovirus exposure and HLA in healthy donors. This PCR relied on a set of 60 Vbeta primers and 13 Jbeta primers. Produced via immunoSEQ multiplex PCR; TCRdb's table is partial and in-frame only. The table has tens of thousands of clones, roughly four fifths seen once; the top ten hold over 1.5%. The sample comprised PBMCs. Receptor source: a man between 18 and 35 years old in good health and CMV-seronegative.

The chain is built from TRBV7-5 and TRBJ2-7; the table names TRBD2, a call not compared with the DNA. TRBV7-5 is a documented pseudogene. The CDR3 runs to 9 residues. The CDR3 nucleotides are TGTGCCACCCCGTGCGAGCAGTACTTC. This gives the protein CATPCEQYF.

The rearrangement joins TRBV6-5 to TRBJ2-7; 8 bases are shared with TRBD2. The V and J ends lost 4 bases and 0 bases, in that order; junction bases with no gene match: 5. The germline V gene has CDR1 MNHEY and CDR2 SVGAGI. CDR3 size: 15 residues. In DNA, the CDR3 is TGTGCCAGCAGTTCCTCGAGCGGGAGCTCCTACGAGCAGTACTTC. Translated: CASSSSSGSSYEQYF.

This clone occurred a few times. This chain joins TRBV10-1 and TRBJ2-1, with 9 bases matching TRBD1. Germline V gives CDR1 WNHNN, CDR2 SYGVQD (reference sequence). Losses at the gene ends were 4 bases for V and 6 bases for J; bases not matched to a gene: 7. The CDR3 extends over 15 amino acids. Written as DNA, the CDR3 is TGCGCCAGCAGTGGTCCCGAGACAGGGGGCAATGAGCAGTTCTTC. Protein: CASSGPETGGNEQFF.

The rearrangement uses TRBV28 and TRBJ1-3; D is unresolved. Germline loops: CDR1 MDHEN, CDR2 SYDVKM. V shed 1 base and J shed 2 bases, with 9 bases lying between them. The CDR3 extends over 15 amino acids. CDR3 in amino acids: CASSLLGRPGNTIYF. CDR3 DNA sequence: TGTGCCAGCAGTTTATTGGGCAGACCTGGAAACACCATATATTTT.

V and J are TRBV6-1 and TRBJ2-4; 8 nucleotides match TRBD2. CDR1 is MNHNS and CDR2 is SASEGT in the germline V gene. The CDR3 sequence is 20 residues long. V was pared by 6 bases and J by 0 bases, with 19 bases of the junction left unmatched. CDR3 region: CASRELNIGLALIAKNIQYF. CDR3 DNA: TGTGCCAGCAGGGAACTCAACATCGGACTAGCTCTAATAGCCAAAAACATTCAGTACTTC.

This chain uses TRBV5-8 with TRBJ2-6, with 9 bases identical to TRBD1. Germline lookup yields CDR1 SGHTS and CDR2 YDEGEE. This CDR3 contains 19 residues. The V and J ends lost 3 bases and 0 bases, in that order; junction bases with no gene match: 10. In nucleotides, the CDR3 is TGTGCCAGCAGCTGGGGACAGGGTGCGAGTATCTCTGGGGCCAACGTCCTGACTTTC. Translating gives CASSWGQGASISGANVLTF.

The chain uses TRBV19 and TRBJ2-1; no clear D. The CDR3 runs to 15 residues. Trimming left V 1 base short and J 2 bases short, with 9 bases between. CDR1 LNHDA and CDR2 SQIVND come from the germline V gene (reference sequence). In DNA, the CDR3 is TGTGCCAGTAGTATAGCCGCCCGGGCCTACAATGAGCAGTTCTTC. It encodes CASSIAARAYNEQFF.

The chain uses TRBV29-1 and TRBJ2-5, with D tentatively TRBD1 (6 bases). V was pared by 6 bases and J by 1 base, with 12 bases between. The CDR3 spans 13 residues. Germline CDR1 SQVTM, CDR2 ANQGSEA. The CDR3 region has the DNA TGCAGCGTAGCCCCCAGGGGCCAAGAGACCCAGTACTTC. Encoded protein: CSVAPRGQETQYF.

This clone was seen once. V gene TRBV18 combines with J gene TRBJ2-3; TRBD2 agrees at 13 bases. The CDR3 has 17 amino acids. The junction had 11 bases not matched to a gene; V was cut back by 6 bases and J by 5 bases. Germline CDR1 reads KGHSH; CDR2 reads LQKENI. The chain's CDR3 is CASSLGLAGRQGDTQYF. DNA for the CDR3: TGTGCCAGCTCGCTGGGACTAGCGGGACGGCAGGGAGATACGCAGTATTTT.

The J gene is TRBJ2-7, the V gene TRBV14, with D possibly being TRBD1 (6 bases). This CDR3 has 15 residues. Trimming cost V 0 bases and J 5 bases, with 14 bases left between them. Germline V CDR1 and CDR2: SGHDN, FVKESK. The CDR3 region has the DNA TGTGCCAGCAGCCAAGACAGGGGCGTGGAGAACGAGCAGTACTTC. It yields the protein CASSQDRGVENEQYF. Variable domain in full (rest from reference TRBV14 and TRBJ2-7): EAGVTQFPSHSVIEKGQTVTLRCDPISGHDNLYWYRRVMGKEIKFLLHFVKESKQDESGMPNNRFLAERTGGTYSTLKVQPAELEDSGVYFCASSQDRGVENEQYFGPGTRLTVT.

J is TRBJ2-3 and V is TRBV19; possible D gene TRBD2, 7 bases. From germline, CDR1 is LNHDA and CDR2 SQIVND (reference sequence). The V end lost 7 bases, the J end lost 1 base, and 15 bases lay between the germline ends. This CDR3 has 15 residues. CDR3 DNA sequence: TGTGCCAGTATCCCGGGGGGCCGTGGCACAGATACGCAGTATTTT. Protein: CASIPGGRGTDTQYF.

This clone was seen just once. For the CDR3, the DNA is TGTGCCAGTAGTAACATAATCAACTATGGCTACACCTTC. Its translation is CASSNIINYGYTF. V is TRBV19 and J is TRBJ1-2; D remains ambiguous. Trimming stripped 4 bases from V and 2 bases from J, with 8 bases between. This CDR3 region has 13 residues. Germline lookup yields CDR1 LNHDA and CDR2 SQIVND (reference sequence).

The chain couples TRBV4-1 to TRBJ2-2; the D gene is possibly TRBD2 (6 bases). The V and J ends lost 2 bases and 6 bases respectively, with 10 bases between them. Per germline, CDR1 MGHRA and CDR2 YSYEKL. The CDR3 is made up of 14 amino acids. The CDR3 spells CASSQPGRSGELFF. CDR3 DNA sequence: TGCGCCAGCAGCCAACCAGGGAGGTCCGGGGAGCTGTTTTTT.

The chain has TRBV5-1 and TRBJ2-3; D perhaps matches TRBD1 (6 bases). There are 14 residues in the CDR3. Germline loops: CDR1 SGHRS, CDR2 YFSETQ. V shed 0 bases and J shed 1 base, with 6 bases lying between them. CDR3 DNA: TGCGCCAGCAGCTTGGACAGGGGCACAGATACGCAGTATTTT. Amino acid sequence: CASSLDRGTDTQYF. Supplemented by reference TRBV5-1 and TRBJ2-3, the full variable domain reads KAGVTQTPRYLIKTRGQQVTLSCSPISGHRSVSWYQQTPGQGLQFLFEYFSETQRNKGNFPGRFSGRQFSNSRSEMNVSTLELGDSALYLCASSLDRGTDTQYFGPGTRLTVL.

The chain combines TRBV6-5 with TRBJ1-1; the D gene is possibly TRBD1 (5 bases). V dropped 8 bases and J dropped 8 bases, with 18 bases sitting between them. CDR1 and CDR2 from the germline V gene are MNHEY and SVGAGI. This CDR3 contains 13 residues. The chain's CDR3 is CASRWGPTGEAFF. The CDR3 DNA is TGTGCCAGCCGTTGGGGCCCGACCGGGGAAGCTTTCTTT.

This clone occurred a few times. This sequence joins TRBV5-1 and TRBJ1-1; TRBD1 matches at 12 bases. V gave up 7 bases and J gave up 0 bases; unmatched junction bases: 13. The CDR3 consists of 18 residues. CDR1 SGHRS and CDR2 YFSETQ come from the germline V gene. The CDR3 coding sequence is TGCGCCAGCTGGGACAGGGGGCTGGACCTGATGATGAACACTGAAGCTTTCTTT. This sequence encodes CASWDRGLDLMMNTEAFF.

The chain uses TRBV5-6 and TRBJ1-6; D may be TRBD1 (5 bases). Germline values: CDR1 SGHDT, CDR2 YYEEEE. The CDR3 runs to 16 residues. The germline V and J ends were trimmed by 4 bases and 0 bases, with 11 bases remaining between them. As DNA, the CDR3 is TGTGCCAGCAGCCGCAGGGAAAGCTCCTATAATTCACCCCTCCACTTT. It translates to CASSRRESSYNSPLHF.

This chain uses TRBV19 with TRBJ1-1, with 7 nucleotides matching TRBD1. Unmatched junction bases numbered 4, after V lost 6 bases and J lost 3 bases. Germline lookup yields CDR1 LNHDA and CDR2 SQIVND (reference sequence). This CDR3 contains 13 residues. In DNA, the CDR3 is TGTGCCAGTAGAAGACAGGGTGACACTGAAGCTTTCTTT. Its translation is CASRRQGDTEAFF.

This chain links TRBV19 with TRBJ2-5; 10 bases agree with TRBD1. Germline V gene lookup returns CDR1 LNHDA and CDR2 SQIVND (reference sequence). V was clipped by 1 base and J by 1 base; unmatched bases: 0. The CDR3 extends over 15 amino acids. The CDR3 spells CASSIGTGGQETQYF. Here the CDR3 DNA reads TGTGCCAGTAGTATAGGGACAGGGGGCCAAGAGACCCAGTACTTC.

The J gene is TRBJ2-1, the V gene TRBV27; 7 bases are a match to TRBD2. This CDR3 has 14 residues. The germline gives CDR1 MNHEY, CDR2 SMNVEV (reference sequence). V shed 2 bases and J 8 bases; nucleotides not matched to a gene: 6. CDR3 sequence reads: CASSLGTGGHEQFF. CDR3 DNA: TGTGCCAGCAGTTTAGGAACGGGAGGCCATGAGCAGTTCTTC.

The genes are TRBV9 and TRBJ1-1; D is unresolved. The CDR3 contains 13 residues. CDR1 SGDLS and CDR2 YYNGEE come from the germline V gene. Trimming cost V 5 bases and J 0 bases, with 8 bases left between them. CDR3 bases: TGTGCCAGCAGTGGTCAGATGAACACTGAAGCTTTCTTT. Amino acids: CASSGQMNTEAFF. Looking up the rest from reference TRBV9 and TRBJ1-1 gives the full variable domain: DSGVTQTPKHLITATGQRVTLRCSPRSGDLSVYWYQQSLDQGLQFLIQYYNGEERAKGNILERFSAQQFPDLHSELNLSSLELGDSALYFCASSGQMNTEAFFGQGTRLTVV.

The chain combines TRBV27 with TRBJ2-7; 9 nucleotides line up with TRBD2. V was pared by 5 bases and J by 3 bases, with 17 bases of the junction left unmatched. The CDR3 has 18 amino acids. Germline V gene lookup returns CDR1 MNHEY and CDR2 SMNVEV (reference sequence). CDR3 residues: CASSPGLAGLPALYEQYF. Written as DNA, the CDR3 is TGTGCCAGCAGTCCCGGCCTAGCGGGACTCCCGGCCCTCTACGAGCAGTACTTC.

The rearrangement links TRBV6-6 to TRBJ2-7; 10 bases agree with TRBD2. V shed 7 bases and J 10 bases; nucleotides not matched to a gene: 13. CDR3 length: 14 amino acids. Germline V gene sequence: CDR1 MNHNY, CDR2 SVGAGI (reference sequence). This CDR3 is CASTPRAGGPKQYF. DNA of the CDR3: TGTGCCAGCACCCCACGAGCGGGAGGGCCTAAACAGTACTTC.

The sample holds a few counts of this clone. The V and J genes are TRBV7-9 and TRBJ1-4; D is uncertain. Germline V CDR1 and CDR2: SEHNR, FQNEAQ (reference sequence). V lost 1 base and J lost 11, with 8 bases in between. This CDR3 is built from 12 residues. In DNA, the CDR3 is TGTGCCAGCAGCTTAGGTTCGGGGAAACTGTTTTTT. It translates to CASSLGSGKLFF.

V is TRBV6-5 and J is TRBJ1-2; 8 nucleotides agree with TRBD1. The germline CDR1 and CDR2 sequences are MNHEY and SVGAGI. This CDR3 is built from 12 residues. V gave up 5 bases and J gave up 6 bases; unmatched junction bases: 2. Here the CDR3 DNA reads TGTGCCAGCAGTACGACAGGGGATGGCTACACCTTC. This sequence encodes CASSTTGDGYTF.

DNA for the CDR3: TGTGCCAGCTCACCACTTACGGTCACAGGGGTCAGCAATCAGCCCCAGCATTTT. This codes for CASSPLTVTGVSNQPQHF. The J gene is TRBJ1-5, the V gene TRBV18; 7 bases agree with TRBD1. CDR3 size: 18 residues. After removal of 1 base from V and 1 base from J, the junction contained 10 bases not matched to a gene. The germline gives CDR1 KGHSH, CDR2 LQKENI.

This chain links TRBV4-1 with TRBJ2-1; a possible D gene is TRBD2 (6 bases). In germline, CDR1 is MGHRA, CDR2 YSYEKL. The CDR3 is 17 amino acids. V lost 4 bases and J lost 9, with 25 bases in between. CDR3 sequence reads: CASSLRSSEILLGEQFF. The CDR3 DNA is TGCGCCAGCAGCCTCCGATCTAGCGAAATACTTCTGGGTGAGCAGTTCTTC.